Shown below are 8 T cell receptor beta chains from a single sample sequenced in a study of blood T cell repertoires in COVID-19. Measured with immunoSEQ multiplex PCR; TCRdb has only the in-frame clones, and not every one. The data show roughly 210,000 clones, with 88% seen just once and 1.5% to 2% held by the top ten. Sequencing was done on a sample of peripheral blood. These receptors all stem from a man between 65 and 85 years old with acute or convalescent COVID-19.

The genes are TRBV15 and TRBJ2-7; 8 bases agree with TRBD2. Germline V gene sequence: CDR1 LNHNV, CDR2 YYDKDF (reference sequence). V lost 2 bases to trimming and J lost 5 bases; unmatched junction nucleotides: 5. This CDR3 region has 14 residues. The CDR3 region is CATSRPGTRDEQYF. CDR3 sequence (DNA): TGTGCCACCAGCAGACCCGGGACTAGAGACGAGCAGTACTTC. The full variable domain, in which reference TRBV15 and TRBJ2-7 provide the parts outside the CDR3, is DAMVIQNPRYQVTQFGKPVTLSCSQTLNHNVMYWYQQKSSQAPKLLFHYYDKDFNNEADTPDNFQSRRPNTSFCFLDIRSPGLGDTAMYLCATSRPGTRDEQYFGPGTRLTVT.

A word on this clone: Germline and junction disagree at one end, which may indicate a read error. This sequence joins TRBV29-1 and TRBJ2-2; 9 bases line up with TRBD2. This CDR3 is built from 14 residues. Germline loops: CDR1 SQVTM, CDR2 ANQGSEA. This CDR3 is CTGASGTNTGELFF. As DNA, the CDR3 is TGTACAGGGGCTAGCGGGACCAACACCGGGGAGCTGTTTTTT.

V is TRBV3-1 (or the pseudogene TRBV3-2) and J is TRBJ1-2; D is unresolved. From germline, CDR1 is LGHDT and CDR2 YNNKEL (reference sequence). The CDR3 extends over 12 amino acids. V shed 4 bases and J shed 9 bases, with 12 bases lying between them. The chain's CDR3 is CASSPEDGRYTF. The CDR3 DNA follows: TGTGCCAGCAGCCCGGAGGACGGACGCTACACCTTC.

V is TRBV29-1 and J is TRBJ1-4, with TRBD1 matching 8 bases. The CDR3 runs 13 residues. CDR1 is SQVTM and CDR2 is ANQGSEA in the germline V gene. V shed 6 bases, J shed 2 bases, and the junction held 2 bases outside the gene matches. The CDR3 spells CSVRQGTNEKLFF. The CDR3 region has the DNA TGCAGCGTACGACAGGGGACTAATGAAAAACTGTTTTTT.

This chain joins TRBV5-5 and TRBJ1-6, with TRBD1 matching over 11 bases. CDR3 size: 17 residues. Germline-derived CDR1 and CDR2 are SGHKS and YYEKEE (reference sequence). Germline trimming cut 4 bases from V and 1 base from J; bases unmatched to any gene: 4. CDR3 sequence (DNA): TGTGCCAGCAGCCCCGGACAGGGGGCTTCCTATAATTCACCCCTCCACTTT. The encoded protein is CASSPGQGASYNSPLHF.

The chain combines TRBV7-2 with TRBJ2-3; D gene uncertain. CDR1 is SGHTA, CDR2 FQGNSA, per germline. V was shortened by 1 base and J by 2 bases, with 10 bases between the two germline ends. The CDR3 length is 15 residues. The CDR3 sequence is CASSLGSGFTDTQYF. CDR3 sequence (DNA): TGTGCCAGCAGCTTAGGTTCGGGTTTCACAGATACGCAGTATTTT.

The chain carries TRBV5-4 and TRBJ2-7; weak D call: TRBD2 (6 bases). The germline CDR1 and CDR2 sequences are SGHNT and YYREEE (reference sequence). This CDR3 has 14 residues. Trimming left V 1 base short and J 2 bases short, with 10 bases between. The CDR3 loop reads CASSLNGGTYEQYF. CDR3 in DNA: TGTGCCAGCAGCTTGAACGGGGGAACCTACGAGCAGTACTTC.

The chain has TRBV10-3 and TRBJ2-4; 9 nucleotides agree with TRBD2. With V trimmed by 3 bases and J by 1 base, 7 bases remained unmatched. The CDR3 spans 17 residues. In germline, CDR1 is ENHRY, CDR2 SYGVKD. Here the CDR3 reads CAISEFSGSGAKNIQYF. The DNA of the CDR3 is TGTGCCATCAGTGAATTTAGCGGGAGTGGGGCCAAAAACATTCAGTACTTC.